A selection of T cell receptor beta chains follows, all from one sample in a study of blood T cell repertoires in COVID-19. Assay: immunoSEQ multiplex PCR; the TCRdb copy retains only in-frame clones and omits some. The sample records roughly 300,000 clones, 65% to 90% being singletons. Source material: PBMCs or T cells enriched from blood (not recorded which). These receptors were obtained from a man aged 25-45 years who had recovered from COVID-19. CDR3s include the opening cysteine and the closing phenylalanine or tryptophan. A D gene is named only where the DNA matches it firmly. Only part of the rows carry a size: once, few, many, or a class if the clone is expanded.

clone_size j_call cdr3_length d_call v_call cdr3_aa cdr3_nt
few TRBJ1-2 13 . TRBV2 CASSFTPGYGYTF TGTGCCAGCAGCTTTACACCGGGCTATGGCTACACCTTC
. TRBJ2-2 15 TRBD2 TRBV5-8 CASSPWTSRAGELFF TGTGCCAGCAGCCCCTGGACTAGCCGTGCCGGGGAGCTGTTTTTT
few TRBJ1-1 13 . TRBV18 CASSPTQNTEAFF TGTGCCAGCTCACCAACACAGAACACTGAAGCTTTCTTT
. TRBJ1-3 15 . TRBV28 CASSFEGAVRNTIYF TGTGCCAGCAGTTTTGAAGGGGCGGTGCGAAACACCATATATTTT
. TRBJ2-4 15 . TRBV19 CASSNQRLAKNIQYF TGTGCCAGTAGTAATCAGCGCCTAGCCAAAAACATTCAGTACTTC
. TRBJ1-3 14 . TRBV3-1/TRBV3-2 CASSYRPAGDTIYF TGTGCCAGCAGCTACCGACCCGCCGGAGACACCATATATTTT
. TRBJ2-6 17 . TRBV10-3 CAISDSTASSGANVLTF TGTGCCATCAGTGATTCAACAGCATCCTCTGGGGCCAACGTCCTGACTTTC
. TRBJ2-7 14 . TRBV5-1 CASSRGDNTYEQYF TGCGCCAGCAGCCGGGGGGACAACACCTACGAGCAGTACTTC
. TRBJ1-2 11 TRBD1 TRBV6-5 CASSYMDRFTF TGTGCCAGCAGTTACATGGACAGGTTCACCTTC
. TRBJ1-1 14 . TRBV3-1/TRBV3-2 CASSQGPLNTEAFF TGTGCCAGCAGCCAAGGGCCCCTGAACACTGAAGCTTTCTTT
. TRBJ2-1 13 . TRBV29-1 CSVGHAIYNEQFF TGCAGCGTCGGACACGCGATATACAATGAGCAGTTCTTC
. TRBJ2-4 17 TRBD2 TRBV6-1 CASSERLAGIAKNIQYF TGTGCCAGCAGTGAACGACTAGCGGGGATAGCCAAAAACATTCAGTACTTC
. TRBJ1-1 12 TRBD1 TRBV30 CAWSPRQGVAFF TGTGCCTGGAGTCCCCGACAGGGAGTGGCTTTCTTT
. TRBJ1-2 13 . TRBV5-4 CASSFRGGYGYTF TGTGCCAGCAGCTTCCGGGGAGGCTATGGCTACACCTTC
. TRBJ1-3 15 . TRBV6-5 CAGGSNGFSGNTIYF TGTGCCGGCGGGAGTAACGGCTTCTCTGGAAACACCATATATTTT
. TRBJ2-7 15 TRBD1 TRBV24-1 CATSDPGTGAYEQYF TGTGCCACCAGTGACCCCGGGACAGGAGCCTACGAGCAGTACTTC
. TRBJ1-5 15 . TRBV27 CASSFSGGGNQPQHF TGTGCCAGCAGTTTTTCCGGGGGAGGCAATCAGCCCCAGCATTTT
once TRBJ1-1 13 . TRBV7-9 CASTDAGVSEAFF TGTGCCAGCACAGACGCAGGGGTCTCTGAAGCTTTCTTT
. TRBJ2-5 12 . TRBV6-5 CASSQTQETQYF TGTGCCAGCAGCCAGACTCAAGAGACCCAGTACTTC
few TRBJ2-7 13 . TRBV27 CASSLAGLNEQYF TGTGCCAGCAGTCTGGCAGGGTTAAACGAGCAGTACTTC
. TRBJ2-2 14 . TRBV5-1 CASSFADNTGELFF TGCGCCAGCAGCTTCGCAGATAACACCGGGGAGCTGTTTTTT
. TRBJ1-1 13 . TRBV12-3/TRBV12-4 CASSRTVNTEAFF TGTGCCAGCAGCCGGACAGTGAACACTGAAGCTTTCTTT
. TRBJ2-5 15 TRBD1 TRBV7-2 CASSFTGGSYETQYF TGTGCCAGCAGCTTTACAGGGGGCTCGTATGAGACCCAGTACTTC
. TRBJ2-3 18 TRBD2 TRBV11-2 CASSLVGASGGYTDTQYF TGTGCCAGCAGCTTAGTAGGAGCTAGCGGGGGGTACACAGATACGCAGTATTTT
once TRBJ1-1 13 . TRBV27 CASSWTPNTEAFF TGTGCCAGCAGTTGGACACCGAACACTGAAGCTTTCTTT
. TRBJ2-1 15 . TRBV3-1/TRBV3-2 CASSYERMKHNEQFF TGTGCCAGCAGCTACGAGCGAATGAAACACAATGAGCAGTTCTTC
. TRBJ2-1 15 . TRBV24-1 CATSDFEGTGNEQFF TGTGCCACCAGTGATTTTGAGGGGACTGGGAATGAGCAGTTCTTC
. TRBJ1-1 14 . TRBV7-2 CASTLWGGNTEAFF TGTGCCAGCACCCTTTGGGGGGGGAACACTGAAGCTTTCTTT
. TRBJ1-1 15 TRBD1 TRBV5-1 CASSPTGGRDTEAFF TGCGCCAGCAGCCCTACAGGGGGTAGGGACACTGAAGCTTTCTTT
. TRBJ2-5 19 TRBD2 TRBV9 CASSGPHRASGGYQETQYF TGTGCCAGCAGCGGGCCTCACCGAGCGTCGGGGGGTTACCAAGAGACCCAGTACTTC
. TRBJ1-1 15 TRBD1 TRBV4-2 CASSQEMTGETEAFF TGTGCCAGCAGCCAAGAAATGACAGGGGAAACTGAAGCTTTCTTT
. TRBJ2-5 14 . TRBV18 CASSPQGREETQYF TGTGCCAGCTCACCTCAGGGAAGGGAAGAGACCCAGTACTTC
few TRBJ1-5 13 . TRBV2 CASSATPNQPQHF TGTGCCAGCAGTGCCACACCCAATCAGCCCCAGCATTTT
. TRBJ2-7 16 . TRBV28 CASRAHPGFRSYEQYF TGTGCCAGCAGGGCACACCCAGGGTTCCGCTCCTACGAGCAGTACTTC
. TRBJ2-6 18 TRBD1 TRBV7-9 CASSPTGGRKSGANVLTF TGTGCCAGCAGCCCTACAGGGGGCCGAAAATCTGGGGCCAACGTCCTGACTTTC
. TRBJ1-1 16 . TRBV10-1 CASSGLPGSVNTEAFF TGCGCCAGCTCTGGCCTCCCGGGGTCCGTGAACACTGAAGCTTTCTTT